This entry lists 16 T cell receptor beta chains sequenced from one sample in a study of shared clonotypes between healthy human individuals. Assay used: immunoSEQ multiplex PCR; TCRdb lists only in-frame clones, some missing. The sample includes just over 2,000,000 clones, around 96% of them seen just once. CD45RO-negative CD8 cells positively selected for CCR7 made up the naive population, which excluded terminally differentiated effector memory CD45RA+ cells. The sample consisted of naive CD8+ T cells sorted from blood. The receptors come from a man aged 18 to 30 in good health.

Concerning this clone itself: Different DNA sequences within this sample yield the same CDR3. J is TRBJ1-1 and V is TRBV27; D is ambiguous. The V end lost 1 base, the J end lost 1 base, and 4 bases lay between the germline ends. The CDR3 has 13 amino acids. Per the germline V gene, CDR1 is MNHEY and CDR2 is SMNVEV (reference sequence). The CDR3 sequence: CASSLYGNTEAFF. The CDR3 DNA reads TGTGCCAGCAGTTTATACGGGAACACTGAAGCTTTCTTT.

The V and J genes are TRBV27 and TRBJ2-7, with 9 bases lining up with TRBD1. CDR3 size: 15 residues. V lost 3 bases and J lost 4; bases outside the gene matches: 7. Germline loops: CDR1 MNHEY, CDR2 SMNVEV (reference sequence). CDR3 bases: TGTGCCAGCAGTTTCTCCGGGACAGGGAAGTACGAGCAGTACTTC. It codes for CASSFSGTGKYEQYF.

The rearrangement joins TRBV27 to TRBJ1-4; no definite D call. Germline assignment: CDR1 MNHEY and CDR2 SMNVEV (reference sequence). This CDR3 has 14 residues. V lost 2 bases, J lost 7 bases, and 11 bases lay in between. CDR3: CASSLRGLGEKLFF. The CDR3 region has the DNA TGTGCCAGCAGTTTACGAGGGTTGGGTGAAAAACTGTTTTTT.

In the case of this clone: Other DNA sequences in this sample translate to the same CDR3. The gene calls are TRBV5-4 and TRBJ2-7; the match to TRBD2 covers 7 bases. The CDR3 runs to 14 residues. The trim removed 2 bases at V and 2 bases at J, leaving 4 bases unmatched. Per germline, CDR1 SGHNT and CDR2 YYREEE (reference sequence). The CDR3 region has the DNA TGTGCCAGCAGCTTAGCGGGAAGAACCTACGAGCAGTACTTC. Its protein product is CASSLAGRTYEQYF.

The V call is TRBV28, the J call TRBJ2-1; D assignment may be TRBD1 or TRBD2 (5 bases each). The V and J ends lost 8 bases and 2 bases respectively, with 13 bases between them. The CDR3 consists of 14 residues. CDR1 MDHEN and CDR2 SYDVKM come from the germline V gene. The CDR3 DNA is TGTGCCAGCCTAGGGACGGACACCTACAATGAGCAGTTCTTC. Encoded protein: CASLGTDTYNEQFF. The full variable domain, with the rest looked up from reference TRBV28 and TRBJ2-1, is DVKVTQSSRYLVKRTGEKVFLECVQDMDHENMFWYRQDPGLGLRLIYFSYDVKMKEKGDIPEGYSVSREKKERFSLILESASTNQTSMYLCASLGTDTYNEQFFGPGTRLTVL.

The J gene is TRBJ2-1, the V gene TRBV10-1, with 8 bases aligning to TRBD2. Germline V gene data show CDR1 as WNHNN and CDR2 as SYGVQD (reference sequence). V lost 3 bases and J lost 7; bases outside the gene matches: 11. The length of the CDR3 is 16 residues. The CDR3 sequence is CASSEFRTSPTNEQFF. Here the CDR3 DNA reads TGCGCCAGCAGTGAATTTAGGACTAGCCCGACGAATGAGCAGTTCTTC.

The CDR3 bases are TGTGCCAGCAGTACCTTCCTTAATGAAAAACTGTTTTTT. Protein: CASSTFLNEKLFF. The V call is TRBV27, the J call TRBJ1-4; unclear D gene. The CDR3 extends over 13 amino acids. The germline V gene encodes CDR1 MNHEY and CDR2 SMNVEV (reference sequence). The V and J ends lost 5 bases and 4 bases respectively, with 8 bases between them.

This chain connects TRBV2 to TRBJ2-5, with a tentative D call TRBD1 (6 bases). Germline V gene lookup returns CDR1 SNHLY and CDR2 FYNNEI. The CDR3 contains 12 residues. Trimming cost V 7 bases and J 5 bases, with 11 bases left between them. The CDR3 region is CASTTDSETQYF. CDR3 in DNA: TGTGCCAGCACTACGGACAGTGAGACCCAGTACTTC.

This chain links TRBV4-1 with TRBJ2-7; TRBD1 matches 9 bases. After removal of 0 bases from V and 5 bases from J, the junction contained 8 bases not matched to a gene. There are 16 residues in the CDR3. CDR1 is MGHRA and CDR2 is YSYEKL in the germline V gene. The CDR3 is CASSQDQGTGSNEQYF. The CDR3 region has the DNA TGCGCCAGCAGCCAAGATCAAGGGACAGGGTCCAACGAGCAGTACTTC.

This sequence joins TRBV7-9 and TRBJ2-1, with no clear D. Trimming removed 1 base at V and 10 bases at J, with 11 bases between. This CDR3 contains 13 residues. CDR1 is SEHNR and CDR2 is FQNEAQ in the germline V gene (reference sequence). The CDR3 here is CASSLVPVLEQFF. The CDR3 nucleotides read TGTGCCAGCAGCTTAGTACCCGTATTGGAGCAGTTCTTC.

Note on this clone: At the DNA level, this CDR3 is encoded by other sequences in the same sample as well. The J gene is TRBJ2-7, the V gene TRBV6-1; 10 nucleotides match TRBD2. Germline V CDR1 and CDR2: MNHNS, SASEGT. CDR3 length equals 15 residues. V lost 3 bases and J lost 2; bases outside the gene matches: 4. Here the CDR3 DNA reads TGTGCCAGCAGTGAGTTAGCGGGGGGCCCCTACGAGCAGTACTTC. Protein product: CASSELAGGPYEQYF.

The chain is built from TRBV21-1 and TRBJ2-7; no DNA check was done on the table's D call, TRBD1. TRBV21-1 is a pseudogene segment. The length of the CDR3 is 14 residues. For the CDR3, the DNA is TGTGCCAGCAGCGAGCCGGGACAGGGCGTCGAGCAGTACTTC. Translation: CASSEPGQGVEQYF.

The V and J genes are TRBV2 and TRBJ2-7; the match to TRBD1 covers 7 bases. The CDR3 extends over 14 amino acids. V dropped 6 bases and J dropped 6; count of bases not matched to a gene: 11. Germline assignment: CDR1 SNHLY and CDR2 FYNNEI. For the CDR3, the DNA is TGTGCCAGCAGAGGGGACAGTTCCCCAGTCGAGCAGTACTTC. The encoded protein is CASRGDSSPVEQYF.

The gene calls are TRBV7-9 and TRBJ1-1; 9 bases align to TRBD1. Germline V gene lookup returns CDR1 SEHNR and CDR2 FQNEAQ (reference sequence). The CDR3 totals 14 residues. The trim removed 5 bases at V and 3 bases at J, leaving 4 bases unmatched. The CDR3 DNA reads as TGTGCCAGCAGCCGGGGACAGGGTTACACTGAAGCTTTCTTT. Translation gives CASSRGQGYTEAFF.

This rearrangement joins TRBV11-2 to TRBJ2-7; D is unresolved. Germline V lookup: CDR1 SGHAT, CDR2 FQNNGV. The CDR3 totals 14 residues. The V end was cut by 7 bases, the J end by 3 bases, with 16 bases between. The CDR3 bases are TGTGCCAGCACCCCAGGCCTTTCTGGCTACGAGCAGTACTTC. This encodes CASTPGLSGYEQYF.

The rearrangement joins TRBV19 to TRBJ1-2; possibly TRBD1 for D (5 bases). Per the germline V gene, CDR1 is LNHDA and CDR2 is SQIVND (reference sequence). The germline V and J ends were trimmed by 11 bases and 2 bases, with 15 bases remaining between them. CDR3 size: 13 residues. The CDR3 region is CAAGDGMNYGYTF. As DNA, the CDR3 is TGTGCCGCGGGGGACGGAATGAACTATGGCTACACCTTC.